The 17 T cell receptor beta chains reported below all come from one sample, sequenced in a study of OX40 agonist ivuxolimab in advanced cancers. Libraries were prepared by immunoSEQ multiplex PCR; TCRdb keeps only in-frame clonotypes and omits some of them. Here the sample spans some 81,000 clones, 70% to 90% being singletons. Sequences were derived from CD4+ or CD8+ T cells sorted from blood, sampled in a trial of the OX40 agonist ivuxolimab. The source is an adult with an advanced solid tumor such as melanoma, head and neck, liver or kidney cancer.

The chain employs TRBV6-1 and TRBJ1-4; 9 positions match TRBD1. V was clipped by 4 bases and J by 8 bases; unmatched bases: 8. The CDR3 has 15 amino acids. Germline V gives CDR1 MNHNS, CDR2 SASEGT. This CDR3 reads CASSAEGQGVEKLFF. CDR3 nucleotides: TGTGCCAGCAGTGCCGAGGGACAGGGCGTCGAAAAACTGTTTTTT.

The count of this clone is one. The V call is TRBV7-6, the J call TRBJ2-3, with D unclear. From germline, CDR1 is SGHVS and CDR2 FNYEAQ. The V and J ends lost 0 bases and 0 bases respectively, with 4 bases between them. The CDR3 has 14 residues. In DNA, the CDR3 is TGTGCCAGCAGCTTAGCGGGGAGCACAGATACGCAGTATTTT. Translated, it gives CASSLAGSTDTQYF.

The CDR3, as DNA: TGTGCCAGTAGTATTTGGCAGGGGGACCAGCCCCAGCATTTT. Amino acids: CASSIWQGDQPQHF. The V and J genes are TRBV19 and TRBJ1-5; 7 bases agree with TRBD1. Trimming cost V 3 bases and J 7 bases; bases outside gene matches: 6. The CDR3 totals 14 residues. Germline CDR1 is LNHDA and CDR2 is SQIVND (reference sequence). Combining the CDR3 with reference TRBV19 and TRBJ1-5 gives the whole variable domain DGGITQSPKYLFRKEGQNVTLSCEQNLNHDAMYWYRQDPGQGLRLIYYSQIVNDFQKGDIAEGYSVSREKKESFPLTVTSAQKNPTAFYLCASSIWQGDQPQHFGDGTRLSIL.

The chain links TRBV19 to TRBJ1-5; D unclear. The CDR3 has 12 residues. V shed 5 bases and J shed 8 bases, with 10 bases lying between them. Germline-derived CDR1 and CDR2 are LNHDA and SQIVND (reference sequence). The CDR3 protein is CASSAPVEPQHF. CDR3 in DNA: TGTGCCAGTAGTGCCCCAGTGGAGCCCCAGCATTTT.

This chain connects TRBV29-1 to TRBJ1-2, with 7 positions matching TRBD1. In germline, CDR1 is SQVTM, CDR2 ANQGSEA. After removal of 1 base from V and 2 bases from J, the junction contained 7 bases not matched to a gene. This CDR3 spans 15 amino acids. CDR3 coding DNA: TGCAGCGTTGAAGGCGAAGGGGGCACAAACTATGGCTACACCTTC. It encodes CSVEGEGGTNYGYTF.

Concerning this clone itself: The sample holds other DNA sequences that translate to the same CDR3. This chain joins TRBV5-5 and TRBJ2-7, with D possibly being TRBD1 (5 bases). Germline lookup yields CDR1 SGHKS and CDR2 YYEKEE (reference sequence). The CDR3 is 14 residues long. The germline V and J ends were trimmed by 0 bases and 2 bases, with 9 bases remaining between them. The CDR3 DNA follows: TGTGCCAGCAGCTTGGGCACAGGTACCTACGAGCAGTACTTC. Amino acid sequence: CASSLGTGTYEQYF.

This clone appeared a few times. In nucleotides, the CDR3 is TGTGCCAGCAGACGACTAGCGGGGGGCCCTTCCTACAATGAGCAGTTCTTC. This sequence encodes CASRRLAGGPSYNEQFF. This sequence joins TRBV11-2 and TRBJ2-1, with TRBD2 matching over 13 bases. The V gene's germline CDR1 is SGHAT and CDR2 FQNNGV. V gave up 6 bases and J gave up 1 base; unmatched junction bases: 6. The CDR3 totals 17 residues. The variable domain in full, completed from reference TRBV11-2 and TRBJ2-1, reads EAGVAQSPRYKIIEKRQSVAFWCNPISGHATLYWYQQILGQGPKLLIQFQNNGVVDDSQLPKDRFSAERLKGVDSTLKIQPAKLEDSAVYLCASRRLAGGPSYNEQFFGPGTRLTVL.

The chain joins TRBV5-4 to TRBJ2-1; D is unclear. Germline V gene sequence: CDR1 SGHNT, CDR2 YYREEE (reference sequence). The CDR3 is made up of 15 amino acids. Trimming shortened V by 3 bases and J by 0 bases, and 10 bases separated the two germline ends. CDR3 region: CASSSPGPSYNEQFF. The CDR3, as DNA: TGTGCCAGCAGCTCCCCCGGGCCCTCCTACAATGAGCAGTTCTTC.

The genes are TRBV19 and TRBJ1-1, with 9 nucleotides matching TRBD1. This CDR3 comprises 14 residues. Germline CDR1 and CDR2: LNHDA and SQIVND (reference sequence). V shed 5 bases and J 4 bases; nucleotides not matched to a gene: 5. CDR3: CASSPRDRATEAFF. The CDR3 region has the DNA TGTGCCAGTAGTCCCCGGGACAGGGCCACTGAAGCTTTCTTT.

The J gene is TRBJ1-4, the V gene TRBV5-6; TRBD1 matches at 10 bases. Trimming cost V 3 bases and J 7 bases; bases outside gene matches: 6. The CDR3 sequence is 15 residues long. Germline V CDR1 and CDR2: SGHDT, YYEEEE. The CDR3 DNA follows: TGTGCCAGCAGCTCACCGGGACAGGGGATTGAAAAACTGTTTTTT. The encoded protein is CASSSPGQGIEKLFF.

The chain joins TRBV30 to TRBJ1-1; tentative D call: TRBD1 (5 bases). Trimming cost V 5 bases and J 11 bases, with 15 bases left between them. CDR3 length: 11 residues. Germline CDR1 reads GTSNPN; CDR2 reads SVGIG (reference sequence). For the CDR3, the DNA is TGTGCCTGGGAGCGGGGGGTCGGGGCTTTCTTT. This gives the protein CAWERGVGAFF.

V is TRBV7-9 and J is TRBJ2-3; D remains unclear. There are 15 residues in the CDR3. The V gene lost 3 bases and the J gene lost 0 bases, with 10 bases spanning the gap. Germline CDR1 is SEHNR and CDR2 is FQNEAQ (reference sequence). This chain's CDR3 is CASSFGRSSTDTQYF. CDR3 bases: TGTGCCAGCAGCTTCGGCCGTTCTAGCACAGATACGCAGTATTTT.

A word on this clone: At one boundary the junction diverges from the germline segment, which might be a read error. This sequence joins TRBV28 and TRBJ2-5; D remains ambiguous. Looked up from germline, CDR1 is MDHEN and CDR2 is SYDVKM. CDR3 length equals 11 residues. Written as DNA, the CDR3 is TGTGCCAGCAGTAATCAAGAGTCCCAGTACTTC. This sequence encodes CASSNQESQYF.

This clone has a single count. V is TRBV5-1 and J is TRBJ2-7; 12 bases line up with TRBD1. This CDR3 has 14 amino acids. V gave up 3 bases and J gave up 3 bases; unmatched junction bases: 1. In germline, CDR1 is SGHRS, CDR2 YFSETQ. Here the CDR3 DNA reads TGCGCCAGCAGCTGGGACAGGGGGCTCTACGAGCAGTACTTC. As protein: CASSWDRGLYEQYF.

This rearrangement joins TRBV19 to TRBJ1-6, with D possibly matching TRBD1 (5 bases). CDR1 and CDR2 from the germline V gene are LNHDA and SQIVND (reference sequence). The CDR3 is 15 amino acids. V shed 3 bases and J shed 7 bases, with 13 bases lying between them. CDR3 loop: CASSINRQGNSPLHF. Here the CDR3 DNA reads TGTGCCAGTAGTATTAACCGGCAGGGAAATTCACCCCTCCACTTT.

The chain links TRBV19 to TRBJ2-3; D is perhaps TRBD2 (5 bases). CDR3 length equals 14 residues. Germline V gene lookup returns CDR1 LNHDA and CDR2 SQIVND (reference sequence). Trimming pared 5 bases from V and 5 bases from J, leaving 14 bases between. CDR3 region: CASSQGRVGDTQYF. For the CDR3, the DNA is TGTGCCAGTAGTCAAGGGCGGGTGGGAGATACGCAGTATTTT.

The CDR3 DNA follows: TGTGCCAGCAGCTCCCTCGGGACAGGATTCAATGGCTACACCTTC. Translating it yields CASSSLGTGFNGYTF. This chain joins TRBV7-2 and TRBJ1-2; 8 positions match TRBD1. CDR1 and CDR2 from the germline V gene are SGHTA and FQGNSA. Germline trimming cut 4 bases from V and 6 bases from J; bases unmatched to any gene: 10. CDR3 length: 15 amino acids.